The 28 T cell receptor beta chains presented below share a single source sample, sequenced in a study of blood T cells in healthy people across ages. Primers used in a second PCR of roughly 6 to 11 cycles were a sample-barcoded 5' primer and a J-beta primer mix. In TCRdb, the 5' RACE reads were re-called with MiXCR into one record per CDR3 protein. The sample includes some 710,000 distinct CDR3 sequences, 22% seen only once; the top ten take 22%. The sample was blood. Receptors were obtained from a man in his 70s in good health.

The chain uses TRBV12-3 or TRBV12-4 and TRBJ1-1, with 7 nucleotides matching TRBD1. This CDR3 is built from 12 residues. V shed 5 bases and J 11 bases; nucleotides not matched to a gene: 8. In DNA form, the CDR3 reads TGTGCCAGCAGTCGGACAGGTTGGGGGGCTTTCTTT. This sequence encodes CASSRTGWGAFF.

This sequence joins TRBV20-1 and TRBJ1-1, with 8 bases aligning to TRBD1. Trimming took 3 bases from V and 7 from J; bases not matched to a gene: 10. Per the germline V gene, CDR1 is DFQATT and CDR2 is SNEGSKA (reference sequence). The CDR3 length is 14 residues. The CDR3 DNA reads TGCAGTGCTAGGCCGGGACAGGAAGGCATTGAAGCTTTCTTT. Its translation: CSARPGQEGIEAFF.

This clonotype was counted a few times. The chain is built from TRBV12-5 and TRBJ2-1; TRBD1 or TRBD2 may be the D gene (5 bases each). The V end lost 2 bases, the J end lost 4 bases, and 24 bases lay between the germline ends. There are 19 residues in the CDR3. Germline loops: CDR1 LGHNT, CDR2 FRNRAP. CDR3 bases: TGTGCTAGTGGTTTGTGGATCGAGGGGCCGGCTCCCCCTTACAATGAGCAGTTCTTC. Translation: CASGLWIEGPAPPYNEQFF.

The chain employs TRBV29-1 and TRBJ2-2; TRBD1 agrees at 8 bases. The CDR3 spans 13 residues. The V and J ends lost 3 bases and 8 bases, in that order; junction bases with no gene match: 5. Germline CDR1 is SQVTM and CDR2 is ANQGSEA. CDR3 residues: CSVETRGPGELFF. The CDR3 DNA is TGCAGCGTTGAGACCAGGGGGCCGGGGGAGCTGTTTTTT.

The chain links TRBV20-1 to TRBJ2-1, with 11 positions matching TRBD2. Germline V CDR1 and CDR2: DFQATT, SNEGSKA (reference sequence). V lost 5 bases, J lost 2 bases, and 5 bases stayed unmatched. The CDR3 is made up of 15 amino acids. The chain's CDR3 is CSAPETSGTYNEQFF. The CDR3 nucleotides are TGCAGTGCTCCTGAGACTAGCGGGACCTACAATGAGCAGTTCTTC.

The chain links TRBV5-5 to TRBJ1-1; D remains ambiguous. The CDR3 loop spans 15 amino acids. The V gene lost 4 bases and the J gene lost 1 base, with 14 bases spanning the gap. The germline CDR1 and CDR2 sequences are SGHKS and YYEKEE (reference sequence). This chain's CDR3 is CASSHRYDTNTEAFF. The CDR3 nucleotides are TGTGCCAGCAGCCACCGATACGACACGAACACTGAAGCTTTCTTT.

This clonotype was found many times. The rearrangement uses TRBV5-1 and TRBJ2-4; D gene unclear. Trimming pared 0 bases from V and 9 bases from J, leaving 13 bases between. The length of the CDR3 is 14 residues. The germline CDR1 and CDR2 sequences are SGHRS and YFSETQ. CDR3 nucleotides: TGCGCCAGCAGCTTGGACAGTAATATGGGCATTCAGTACTTC. This codes for CASSLDSNMGIQYF.

This chain joins TRBV6-1 and TRBJ2-1; D might be TRBD1 (6 bases). Germline lookup yields CDR1 MNHNS and CDR2 SASEGT. Trimming removed 6 bases at V and 0 bases at J, with 18 bases between. This CDR3 is 17 amino acids long. The chain's CDR3 is CASRVTRGDSSYNEQFF. The CDR3 coding sequence is TGTGCCAGCAGGGTAACCAGGGGTGATAGCTCCTACAATGAGCAGTTCTTC.

V is TRBV7-2 and J is TRBJ1-6, with 8 bases identical to TRBD1. CDR1 and CDR2 (germline): SGHTA, FQGNSA. The CDR3 is 16 residues long. Trimming took 2 bases from V and 6 from J; bases not matched to a gene: 6. The CDR3 bases are TGTGCCAGCAGCTTACAGGGGGCCGCCTTTAATTCACCCCTCCACTTT. Translation: CASSLQGAAFNSPLHF.

The rearrangement uses TRBV20-1 and TRBJ2-3; 8 bases are a match to TRBD1. CDR1 and CDR2 from the germline V gene are DFQATT and SNEGSKA (reference sequence). CDR3 length equals 16 residues. V trimming: 1 base; J trimming: 0 bases; junction bases outside the gene matches: 6. The CDR3 sequence is CSARGFQGASTDTQYF. DNA for the CDR3: TGCAGTGCTAGAGGATTTCAGGGGGCGAGCACAGATACGCAGTATTTT.

The rearrangement links TRBV7-2 to TRBJ1-6; unclear D gene. The CDR3 loop spans 15 amino acids. Germline CDR1 is SGHTA and CDR2 is FQGNSA. Trimming took off 5 bases at V and 5 bases at J, with 13 bases between the two ends. The CDR3 coding sequence is TGTGCCAGCAGCCTTGCCTCTCTCCATAATTCACCCCTCCACTTT. Translating gives CASSLASLHNSPLHF.

This clonotype was seen a handful of times. This chain uses TRBV12-3 or TRBV12-4 with TRBJ2-3, with 8 positions matching TRBD2. V trimming: 5 bases; J trimming: 4 bases; junction bases outside the gene matches: 14. CDR3 length: 17 amino acids. CDR3 coding DNA: TGTGCCAGCAGTCCCCACCGACTAGCGTGGGGGTCAGATACGCAGTATTTT. It is translated as CASSPHRLAWGSDTQYF.

This rearrangement joins TRBV5-6 to TRBJ2-5, with no clear D. Trimming took off 4 bases at V and 3 bases at J, with 22 bases between the two ends. Germline V CDR1 and CDR2: SGHDT, YYEEEE. This CDR3 contains 17 residues. This chain's CDR3 is CASSQSMKGTREETQYF. The DNA for the CDR3 is TGTGCCAGCAGCCAATCCATGAAAGGTACACGGGAAGAGACCCAGTACTTC.

The chain is built from TRBV2 and TRBJ1-1; D gene uncertain. The CDR3 is made up of 15 amino acids. CDR1 and CDR2 (germline): SNHLY, FYNNEI. V dropped 6 bases and J dropped 1 base, with 15 bases sitting between them. DNA of the CDR3: TGTGCCAGCAGCGGTCTAGGGCATGAGAACACTGAAGCTTTCTTT. Amino acids: CASSGLGHENTEAFF. The whole variable domain, filled in from reference TRBV2 and TRBJ1-1, reads EPEVTQTPSHQVTQMGQEVILRCVPISNHLYFYWYRQILGQKVEFLVSFYNNEISEKSEIFDDQFSVERPDGSNFTLKIRSTKLEDSAMYFCASSGLGHENTEAFFGQGTRLTVV.

J is TRBJ1-2 and V is TRBV27; D uncertain. In germline, CDR1 is MNHEY, CDR2 SMNVEV (reference sequence). V was clipped by 8 bases and J by 4 bases, with 11 bases between them. This CDR3 is 12 amino acids long. The CDR3 DNA is TGTGCCAGCTCTGAGGACGGCTATGGCTACACCTTC. It encodes CASSEDGYGYTF.

This clonotype was picked up a small number of times. This chain uses TRBV3-1 with TRBJ1-6, with a tentative D call TRBD1 (5 bases). Trimming stripped 1 base from V and 9 bases from J, with 13 bases between. The CDR3 loop spans 15 amino acids. In germline, CDR1 is LGHDT, CDR2 YNNKEL (reference sequence). The CDR3 nucleotides read TGTGCCAGCAGCCAAGGTACCCGTGGGGGTTCACCCCTCCACTTT. Translating it yields CASSQGTRGGSPLHF.

The rearrangement links TRBV5-5 to TRBJ2-5, with D perhaps matching TRBD2 (6 bases). Trimming removed 4 bases from V and 1 base from J, with 11 bases in between. Germline V gene sequence: CDR1 SGHKS, CDR2 YYEKEE (reference sequence). The CDR3 is 14 amino acids. The CDR3 DNA reads TGTGCCAGCAGCAAACCGGGACTCCAAGAGACCCAGTACTTC. Its protein is CASSKPGLQETQYF.

This sequence joins TRBV27 and TRBJ1-2; no firm D call. V dropped 2 bases and J dropped 4 bases, with 8 bases sitting between them. CDR1 and CDR2 (germline): MNHEY, SMNVEV (reference sequence). The CDR3 is 13 amino acids. The CDR3: CASSLGLLYGYTF. CDR3 in DNA: TGTGCCAGCAGTTTAGGCCTCCTCTATGGCTACACCTTC.

The chain couples TRBV6-1 to TRBJ2-1; the D is unclear. There are 14 residues in the CDR3. CDR1 is MNHNS, CDR2 SASEGT, per germline. V lost 0 bases to trimming and J lost 3 bases, with 6 bases between them. This CDR3 is CASSEATLYNEQFF. Here the CDR3 DNA reads TGTGCCAGCAGTGAAGCGACTCTCTACAATGAGCAGTTCTTC.

V gene TRBV24-1 combines with J gene TRBJ1-1, with unresolved D. With 9 bases removed from V and 2 bases from J, the gap between germline ends came to 12 bases. The germline V gene encodes CDR1 KGHDR and CDR2 SFDVKD. This CDR3 is 13 amino acids long. The CDR3 bases are TGTGCCACCCGGGAGGGCTCCAACACTGAAGCTTTCTTT. Encoded protein: CATREGSNTEAFF.

This chain links TRBV14 with TRBJ1-2; D unclear. Germline loops: CDR1 SGHDN, CDR2 FVKESK. The CDR3 runs 14 residues. Trimming pared 1 base from V and 4 bases from J, leaving 10 bases between. The CDR3 region has the DNA TGTGCCAGCAGCCAAGCCGGATTGGCCTATGGCTACACCTTC. Residues: CASSQAGLAYGYTF.

The genes are TRBV28 and TRBJ2-5; 9 nucleotides match TRBD2. The CDR3 runs to 14 residues. CDR1 MDHEN and CDR2 SYDVKM come from the germline V gene. Trimming took 6 bases from V and 5 from J; bases not matched to a gene: 7. The CDR3 sequence is CASRLAGVWETQYF. CDR3 DNA sequence: TGTGCCAGCAGATTAGCGGGAGTCTGGGAGACCCAGTACTTC. Based on the CDR3 plus reference TRBV28 and TRBJ2-5, the full variable domain is DVKVTQSSRYLVKRTGEKVFLECVQDMDHENMFWYRQDPGLGLRLIYFSYDVKMKEKGDIPEGYSVSREKKERFSLILESASTNQTSMYLCASRLAGVWETQYFGPGTRLLVL.

The chain carries TRBV5-1 and TRBJ1-1; perhaps TRBD1 as D (5 bases). The germline V and J ends were trimmed by 0 bases and 4 bases, with 19 bases remaining between them. This CDR3 region has 17 residues. CDR1 is SGHRS and CDR2 is YFSETQ in the germline V gene. This CDR3 is CASSLVGVAGLSTEAFF. CDR3 nucleotides: TGCGCCAGCAGCTTGGTGGGTGTGGCAGGGTTAAGCACTGAAGCTTTCTTT.

This clonotype was detected ten times or more. The chain joins TRBV6-5 to TRBJ2-5, with 15 positions matching TRBD2. The CDR3 loop spans 15 amino acids. CDR1 is MNHEY, CDR2 SVGAGI, per germline. With V trimmed by 6 bases and J by 4 bases, 3 bases remained unmatched. As DNA, the CDR3 is TGTGCCAGCAGCCGGACTAGCGGGAGGGTAGAGACCCAGTACTTC. Translating gives CASSRTSGRVETQYF.

This sequence joins TRBV5-1 and TRBJ2-7; 10 bases are a match to TRBD2. Germline loops: CDR1 SGHRS, CDR2 YFSETQ. The ends lost 1 base at V and 0 bases at J; junction bases unmatched: 1. The CDR3 runs 15 residues. CDR3 amino acids: CASSLLAGASYEQYF. The CDR3 DNA reads as TGCGCCAGCAGCTTGCTAGCGGGGGCCTCCTACGAGCAGTACTTC.

This clonotype showed up just a few times. This sequence joins TRBV13 and TRBJ2-1, with 10 bases aligning to TRBD1. Looked up from germline, CDR1 is PRHDT and CDR2 is FYEKMQ (reference sequence). V trimming: 5 bases; J trimming: 9 bases; junction bases outside the gene matches: 16. CDR3 size: 17 residues. The CDR3 nucleotides are TGTGCCAGCAGCGAATCTCGGGACAGGGGAAACTATGTTGAGCAGTTCTTC. Protein sequence: CASSESRDRGNYVEQFF.

The chain couples TRBV20-1 to TRBJ2-5; weak D call: TRBD2 (6 bases). The germline V gene encodes CDR1 DFQATT and CDR2 SNEGSKA (reference sequence). The length of the CDR3 is 15 residues. Between the trimmed V and J ends, which lost 0 bases and 1 base, there was a span of 12 bases. The CDR3 loop reads CSARDGGDFQETQYF. CDR3 nucleotide sequence: TGCAGTGCTAGAGACGGCGGGGATTTCCAAGAGACCCAGTACTTC.

This clonotype was seen a handful of times. V gene TRBV10-3 combines with J gene TRBJ2-3; 7 nucleotides align to TRBD1. The CDR3 has 14 residues. From germline, CDR1 is ENHRY and CDR2 SYGVKD. V was clipped by 10 bases and J by 0 bases; unmatched bases: 7. CDR3 sequence: CASKGGVSTDTQYF. The CDR3 nucleotides are TGTGCCAGCAAAGGGGGCGTGAGCACAGATACGCAGTATTTT.